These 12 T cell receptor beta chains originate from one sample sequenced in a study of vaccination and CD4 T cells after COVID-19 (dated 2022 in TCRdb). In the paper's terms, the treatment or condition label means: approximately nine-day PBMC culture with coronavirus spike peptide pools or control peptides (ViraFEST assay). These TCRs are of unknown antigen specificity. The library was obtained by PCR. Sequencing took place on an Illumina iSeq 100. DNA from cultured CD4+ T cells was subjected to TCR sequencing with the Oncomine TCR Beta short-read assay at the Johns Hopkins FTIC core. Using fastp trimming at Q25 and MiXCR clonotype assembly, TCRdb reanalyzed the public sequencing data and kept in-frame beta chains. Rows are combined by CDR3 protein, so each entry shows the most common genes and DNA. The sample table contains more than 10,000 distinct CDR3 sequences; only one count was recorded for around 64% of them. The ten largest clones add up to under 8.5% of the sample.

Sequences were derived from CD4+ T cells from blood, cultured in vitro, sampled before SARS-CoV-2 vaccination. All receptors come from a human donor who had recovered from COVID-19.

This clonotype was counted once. This CDR3 is CASSRQNQPQHF. The CDR3 DNA is TGTGCCAGCAGCCGCCAGAATCAGCCCCAGCATTTT. This sequence joins TRBV7-9 and TRBJ1-5; no reliable D call. Germline V gene sequence: CDR1 SEHNR, CDR2 FQNEAQ (reference sequence). V dropped 5 bases and J dropped 4 bases, with 6 bases sitting between them. The CDR3 spans 12 residues.

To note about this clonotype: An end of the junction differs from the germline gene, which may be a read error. The CDR3 reads CASSYRLATSTDTQYF. For the CDR3, the DNA is TGTGCCAGCAGTTATAGACTAGCAACGAGCACCGATACGCAGTATTTT. This chain joins TRBV6-5 and TRBJ2-3, with 7 bases matching TRBD2. The CDR3 spans 16 residues. Germline lookup yields CDR1 MNHEY and CDR2 SVGAGI.

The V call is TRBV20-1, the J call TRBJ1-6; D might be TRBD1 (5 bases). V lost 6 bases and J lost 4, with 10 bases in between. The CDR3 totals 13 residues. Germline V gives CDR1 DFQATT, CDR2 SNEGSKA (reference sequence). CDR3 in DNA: TGCAGTGCAGAGGAGGGGTATAATTCACCCCTCCACTTT. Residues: CSAEEGYNSPLHF.

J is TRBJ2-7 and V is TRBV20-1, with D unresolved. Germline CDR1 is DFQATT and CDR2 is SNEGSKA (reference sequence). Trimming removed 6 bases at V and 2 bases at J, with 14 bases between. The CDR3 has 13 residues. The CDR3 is CSAPDFSTYEQYF. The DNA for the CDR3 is TGCAGTGCCCCCGATTTCAGCACCTACGAGCAGTACTTC.

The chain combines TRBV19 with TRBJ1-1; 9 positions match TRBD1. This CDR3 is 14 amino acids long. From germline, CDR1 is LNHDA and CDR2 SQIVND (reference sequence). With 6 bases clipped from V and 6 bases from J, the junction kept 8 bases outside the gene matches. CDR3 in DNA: TGTGCCAGTAGCTGGGACAGGGTTATGCCTGAAGCTTTCTTT. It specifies CASSWDRVMPEAFF.

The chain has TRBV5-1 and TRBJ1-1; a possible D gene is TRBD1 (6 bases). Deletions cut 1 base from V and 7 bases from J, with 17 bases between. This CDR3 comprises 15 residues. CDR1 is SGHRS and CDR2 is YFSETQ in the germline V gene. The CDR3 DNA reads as TGCGCCAGCAGCTTGTTTCAGGGGCGGTTTGGTGAAGCTTTCTTT. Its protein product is CASSLFQGRFGEAFF.

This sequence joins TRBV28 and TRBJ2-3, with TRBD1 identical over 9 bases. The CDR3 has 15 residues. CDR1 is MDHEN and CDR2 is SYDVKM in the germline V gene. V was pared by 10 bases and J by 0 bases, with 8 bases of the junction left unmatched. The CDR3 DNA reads TGTGCCACCCGAACAGGGGGCCCTAGCACAGATACGCAGTATTTT. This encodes CATRTGGPSTDTQYF. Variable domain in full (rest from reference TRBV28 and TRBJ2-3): DVKVTQSSRYLVKRTGEKVFLECVQDMDHENMFWYRQDPGLGLRLIYFSYDVKMKEKGDIPEGYSVSREKKERFSLILESASTNQTSMYLCATRTGGPSTDTQYFGPGTRLTVL.

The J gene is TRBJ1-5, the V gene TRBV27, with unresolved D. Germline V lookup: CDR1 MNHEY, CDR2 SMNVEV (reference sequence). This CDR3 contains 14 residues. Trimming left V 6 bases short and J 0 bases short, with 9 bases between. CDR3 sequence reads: CASRSGYSNQPQHF. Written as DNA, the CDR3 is TGTGCCAGCAGATCGGGCTATAGCAATCAGCCCCAGCATTTT.

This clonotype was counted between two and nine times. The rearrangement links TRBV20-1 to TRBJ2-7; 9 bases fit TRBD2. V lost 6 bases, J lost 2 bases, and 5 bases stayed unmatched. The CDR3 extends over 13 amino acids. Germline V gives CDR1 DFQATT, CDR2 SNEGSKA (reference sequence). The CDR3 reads CSAPGLAPYEQYF. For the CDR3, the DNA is TGCAGTGCCCCGGGACTAGCTCCCTACGAGCAGTACTTC.

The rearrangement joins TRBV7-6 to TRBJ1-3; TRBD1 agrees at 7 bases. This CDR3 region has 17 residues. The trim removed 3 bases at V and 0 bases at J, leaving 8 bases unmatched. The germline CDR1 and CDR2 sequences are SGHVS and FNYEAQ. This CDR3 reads CASSFSSGTASGNTIYF. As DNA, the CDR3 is TGTGCCAGCAGCTTTTCATCTGGGACAGCCTCTGGAAACACCATATATTTT.

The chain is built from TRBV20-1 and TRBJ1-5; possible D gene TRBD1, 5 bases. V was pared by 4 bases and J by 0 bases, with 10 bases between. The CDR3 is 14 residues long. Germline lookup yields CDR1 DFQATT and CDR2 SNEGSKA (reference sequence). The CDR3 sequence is CSATDSYSNQPQHF. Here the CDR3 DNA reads TGCAGTGCTACTGACAGCTATAGCAATCAGCCCCAGCATTTT.

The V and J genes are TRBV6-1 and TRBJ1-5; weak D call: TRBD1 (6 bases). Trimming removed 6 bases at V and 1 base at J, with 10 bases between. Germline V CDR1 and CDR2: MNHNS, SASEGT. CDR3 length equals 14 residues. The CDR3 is CASSSQGSNQPQHF. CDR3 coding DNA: TGTGCCAGCAGCAGTCAGGGGAGCAATCAGCCCCAGCATTTT.